The clone carrying this T cell receptor (beta chain) was recorded only once. Its antigen remains unknown. This record belongs to a study of shared clonotypes between healthy human individuals. Whole-study context: Plates per donor: three CD4 naive, three CD4 memory, two CD8 naive, one CD8 memory.

Sequencing used immunoSEQ multiplex PCR; TCRdb keeps in-frame clones, though not all of them. Of about a million clones listed, about 75% are singletons. The V gene end was trimmed by 0 bases and the J gene end by 4 bases; junction bases not matched to a gene: 5. CDR1 and CDR2 from the germline V gene are MNHEY and SVGAGI. The CDR3 is made up of 15 amino acids. Regarding the study as a whole: Clonotypes which were not shared had lower generation probabilities than clonotypes that all four donors shared. Four donors had roughly 5.2% of their naive CD4 clonotypes in common.

This chain joins TRBV6-5 and TRBJ1-1, with TRBD1 matching 7 bases. Sequencing was carried out using memory CD4+ T cells sorted from blood. Subset of the sample: CD45RA-negative fraction. This sequence was found in a man between 18 and 29 years old in good health. CDR3 nucleotide sequence: TGTGCCAGCAGTTACTCGATTACAGGGGTCACTGAAGCTTTCTTT. Protein product: CASSYSITGVTEAFF.